Each of the 23 T cell receptor beta chains below was sequenced from the same sample in a study of blood T cell repertoires in COVID-19 (dated by TCRdb to the early 2020s). Receptor libraries were prepared by the immunoSEQ multiplex PCR assay. The source is immuneACCESS, and TCRdb retained only in-frame sequences with V and J called. Part of the clones is not carried over; for the studies checked, unresolved V genes explain less than half of this, and the remainder is unexplained. In all, the sample holds roughly 280,000 clones, and approximately 85% of those were seen once. Clones ranked in the top ten supply approximately 10% of the sample. The sample was peripheral blood. The receptors shown here come from a woman in her seventies with acute or convalescent COVID-19.

This rearrangement joins TRBV18 to TRBJ2-1, with D perhaps matching TRBD2 (6 bases). Germline V gives CDR1 KGHSH, CDR2 LQKENI. The CDR3 extends over 14 amino acids. Trimming cost V 6 bases and J 3 bases, with 12 bases left between them. In DNA, the CDR3 is TGTGCCAGCTCCGGCGGGGTATACTACAATGAGCAGTTCTTC. It is translated as CASSGGVYYNEQFF. Together with reference TRBV18 and TRBJ2-1, the CDR3 gives the full variable domain: NAGVMQNPRHLVRRRGQEARLRCSPMKGHSHVYWYRQLPEEGLKFMVYLQKENIIDESGMPKERFSAEFPKEGPSILRIQQVVRGDSAAYFCASSGGVYYNEQFFGPGTRLTVL.

This clone appeared a single time. V and J are TRBV10-3 and TRBJ2-2; a weak D match, TRBD2 (5 bases). CDR1 ENHRY and CDR2 SYGVKD come from the germline V gene. The CDR3 length is 15 residues. V dropped 8 bases and J dropped 1 base, with 14 bases sitting between them. DNA for the CDR3: TGTGCCATCCCCTCCGGGGAGTTGAACACCGGGGAGCTGTTTTTT. It codes for CAIPSGELNTGELFF.

V is TRBV5-1 and J is TRBJ1-1; 10 nucleotides agree with TRBD1. Trimming at V came to 4 bases and at J to 5 bases, leaving 8 bases not matched to a gene. Germline V gene lookup returns CDR1 SGHRS and CDR2 YFSETQ. CDR3 length: 15 residues. CDR3 sequence reads: CASSMRQGALTEAFF. The DNA for the CDR3 is TGCGCCAGCAGCATGCGACAGGGGGCTTTAACTGAAGCTTTCTTT.

This chain links TRBV7-6 with TRBJ1-1; D is ambiguous. V was cut by 6 bases and J by 8 bases, with 10 bases left in between. The CDR3 runs 11 residues. Germline V gene lookup returns CDR1 SGHVS and CDR2 FNYEAQ. The CDR3 DNA follows: TGTGCCAGCAGATATGCGGAGGAAGCTTTCTTT. This sequence encodes CASRYAEEAFF.

J is TRBJ2-5 and V is TRBV2, with 7 bases identical to TRBD2. V shed 5 bases, J shed 5 bases, and the junction held 8 bases outside the gene matches. Germline V gene lookup returns CDR1 SNHLY and CDR2 FYNNEI. CDR3 length: 14 residues. The CDR3 loop is CASSWGSGWETQYF. The CDR3 DNA reads TGTGCCAGCAGTTGGGGTAGCGGGTGGGAGACCCAGTACTTC.

The rearrangement links TRBV5-4 to TRBJ2-5; the D gene is possibly TRBD2 (5 bases). In germline, CDR1 is SGHNT, CDR2 YYREEE (reference sequence). The germline V and J ends were trimmed by 3 bases and 2 bases, with 17 bases remaining between them. The CDR3 is made up of 16 amino acids. The CDR3 here is CASSSTGLNPQETQYF. The CDR3 DNA is TGTGCCAGCAGCTCGACTGGACTGAACCCTCAAGAGACCCAGTACTTC.

The rearrangement joins TRBV3-1 (or the pseudogene TRBV3-2) to TRBJ1-1; D is possibly TRBD1 (5 bases). There are 12 residues in the CDR3. Germline loops: CDR1 LGHDT, CDR2 YNNKEL (reference sequence). The V end was cut by 3 bases, the J end by 4 bases, with 6 bases between. CDR3 coding DNA: TGTGCCAGCAGCCACAGGGCCACTGAAGCTTTCTTT. Amino acids: CASSHRATEAFF.

The chain combines TRBV10-3 with TRBJ1-2; D might be TRBD1 (6 bases). V lost 7 bases, J lost 8 bases, and 17 bases lay in between. Germline CDR1 ENHRY, CDR2 SYGVKD. The CDR3 is made up of 13 amino acids. The CDR3 is CAITPRTEGGYTF. The DNA of the CDR3 is TGTGCCATCACCCCCCGGACAGAGGGAGGCTACACCTTC.

The V gene is TRBV6-5, the J gene TRBJ2-3; D is uncertain. This CDR3 is built from 11 residues. Germline V gives CDR1 MNHEY, CDR2 SVGAGI. Trimming pared 7 bases from V and 6 bases from J, leaving 8 bases between. CDR3 region: CASTEVDTQYF. The CDR3 DNA reads as TGTGCCAGCACCGAGGTCGATACGCAGTATTTT.

The chain has TRBV7-2 and TRBJ1-2; D gene unclear. V lost 1 base and J 1 base, leaving 4 bases between the germline ends. The CDR3 contains 13 residues. Germline assignment: CDR1 SGHTA and CDR2 FQGNSA. The CDR3 region is CASSLGLNYGYTF. The CDR3 nucleotides read TGTGCCAGCAGCTTAGGTCTTAACTATGGCTACACCTTC.

The rearrangement links TRBV10-3 to TRBJ1-2; D is uncertain. Germline V gene lookup returns CDR1 ENHRY and CDR2 SYGVKD. The CDR3 has 14 amino acids. Trimming shortened V by 9 bases and J by 0 bases, and 14 bases separated the two germline ends. DNA of the CDR3: TGTGCCATGAGGAAGGCGTCAGCTAACTATGGCTACACCTTC. Residues: CAMRKASANYGYTF.

The rearrangement links TRBV21-1 to TRBJ1-4. TRBV21-1 constitutes a pseudogene. The CDR3 covers 20 residues. The CDR3 DNA is TGTGCCAGCAGCAAATCTGGTGCCGGGACTCAAATTTCAACTAATGAAAAACTGTTTTTT. Its translation: CASSKSGAGTQISTNEKLFF.

This rearrangement joins TRBV5-1 to TRBJ1-4; 8 bases fit TRBD1. This CDR3 region has 15 residues. The germline gives CDR1 SGHRS, CDR2 YFSETQ. Germline trimming cut 4 bases from V and 5 bases from J; bases unmatched to any gene: 7. The CDR3 nucleotides are TGCGCCAGCAGCCCTCCGGGACAGGCCAATGAAAAACTGTTTTTT. This gives the protein CASSPPGQANEKLFF.

V is TRBV11-2 and J is TRBJ2-3; D possibly corresponds to TRBD1 (6 bases). Trimming took 5 bases from V and 2 from J, leaving 14 bases between them. This CDR3 is built from 15 residues. Germline V CDR1 and CDR2: SGHAT, FQNNGV. As DNA, the CDR3 is TGTGCCAGCAGCCCAGGGGCCCATCACACAGATACGCAGTATTTT. This translates into CASSPGAHHTDTQYF.

The chain uses TRBV7-9 and TRBJ2-7; TRBD1 might be the D (6 bases). CDR3 size: 13 residues. Germline values: CDR1 SEHNR, CDR2 FQNEAQ (reference sequence). The V end was cut by 10 bases, the J end by 4 bases, with 17 bases between. CDR3 region: CATKKTGTYEQYF. The CDR3 nucleotides are TGTGCCACCAAGAAGACAGGAACGTACGAGCAGTACTTC.

V gene TRBV2 combines with J gene TRBJ2-7; D is perhaps TRBD1 (6 bases). V was shortened by 8 bases and J by 2 bases, with 10 bases between the two germline ends. From germline, CDR1 is SNHLY and CDR2 FYNNEI. The CDR3 length is 12 residues. The CDR3 DNA sequence: TGTGCCAGCGGGAGACAGGCCTACGAGCAGTACTTC. It specifies CASGRQAYEQYF.

The CDR3 loop reads CASSLRGLGADEQYF. The CDR3 DNA reads TGTGCCAGCAGCTTAAGAGGTTTAGGGGCGGACGAGCAGTACTTC. The chain has TRBV7-9 and TRBJ2-7; tentatively, D is TRBD1 (5 bases). With 2 bases removed from V and 5 bases from J, the gap between germline ends came to 16 bases. Germline V CDR1 and CDR2: SEHNR, FQNEAQ (reference sequence). This CDR3 comprises 15 residues.

The rearrangement uses TRBV6-5 and TRBJ1-2; 9 nucleotides line up with TRBD1. CDR3 size: 13 residues. Looked up from germline, CDR1 is MNHEY and CDR2 is SVGAGI. The J segment lost 3 bases and the V segment lost 8 bases, leaving 4 bases of the junction unmatched. The CDR3: CASQGDRDYGYTF. The CDR3 nucleotides are TGTGCCAGCCAGGGGGACAGGGACTATGGCTACACCTTC.

The DNA for the CDR3 is TGTGCCAGCAGTTCCGACAGTTTTGGCTACACCTTC. Protein product: CASSSDSFGYTF. The V call is TRBV12-3 or TRBV12-4, the J call TRBJ1-2, with a tentative D call TRBD1 (5 bases). V gave up 4 bases and J gave up 7 bases, with 10 bases separating them. The CDR3 is 12 residues long.

On this clone itself: The same CDR3 is also encoded by other DNA sequences in this sample. This chain uses TRBV5-1 with TRBJ2-5, with 8 bases matching TRBD1. This CDR3 has 14 amino acids. The V and J ends lost 1 base and 4 bases, in that order; junction bases with no gene match: 3. Germline CDR1 reads SGHRS; CDR2 reads YFSETQ. The CDR3 region is CASSLTGGGETQYF. In DNA form, the CDR3 reads TGCGCCAGCAGCTTGACAGGGGGAGGAGAGACCCAGTACTTC.

The sample holds one count of this clone. The CDR3 here is CASSGGGPWEKLFF. CDR3 bases: TGTGCCAGCAGCGGGGGGGGGCCGTGGGAAAAACTGTTTTTT. J is TRBJ1-4 and V is TRBV27; D possibly corresponds to TRBD1 (6 bases). V lost 6 bases and J 8 bases, leaving 16 bases between the germline ends. The CDR3 covers 14 residues. Germline CDR1 reads MNHEY; CDR2 reads SMNVEV (reference sequence).

J is TRBJ2-1 and V is TRBV19, with a tentative D call TRBD2 (5 bases). Trimming took 0 bases from V and 0 from J, leaving 15 bases between them. CDR3 length equals 18 residues. Germline values: CDR1 LNHDA, CDR2 SQIVND (reference sequence). CDR3 sequence reads: CASSIDPRTPGSYNEQFF. For the CDR3, the DNA is TGTGCCAGTAGTATAGATCCACGGACTCCTGGCTCCTACAATGAGCAGTTCTTC.

The rearrangement uses TRBV10-3 and TRBJ1-1; D unresolved. V shed 0 bases and J shed 1 base, with 9 bases lying between them. The CDR3 runs to 15 residues. Germline values: CDR1 ENHRY, CDR2 SYGVKD. CDR3 sequence reads: CAISESPRGNTEAFF. The CDR3 DNA follows: TGTGCCATCAGTGAGTCTCCCCGGGGGAACACTGAAGCTTTCTTT.